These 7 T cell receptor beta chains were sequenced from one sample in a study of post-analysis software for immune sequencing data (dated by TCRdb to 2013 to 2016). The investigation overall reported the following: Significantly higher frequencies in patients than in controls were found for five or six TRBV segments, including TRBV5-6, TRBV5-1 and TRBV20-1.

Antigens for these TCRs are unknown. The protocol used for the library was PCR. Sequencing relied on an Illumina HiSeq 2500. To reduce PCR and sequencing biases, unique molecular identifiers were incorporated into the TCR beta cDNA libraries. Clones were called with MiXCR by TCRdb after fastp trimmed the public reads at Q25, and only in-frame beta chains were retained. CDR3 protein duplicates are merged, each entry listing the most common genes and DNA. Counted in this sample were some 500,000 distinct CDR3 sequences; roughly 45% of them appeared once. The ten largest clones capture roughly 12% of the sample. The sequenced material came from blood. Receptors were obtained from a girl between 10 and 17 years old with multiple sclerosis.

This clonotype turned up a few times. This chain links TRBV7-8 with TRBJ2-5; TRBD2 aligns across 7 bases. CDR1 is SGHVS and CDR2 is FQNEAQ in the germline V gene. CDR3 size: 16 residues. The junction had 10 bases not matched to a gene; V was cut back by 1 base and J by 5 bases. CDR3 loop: CASSLGRGEGRETQYF. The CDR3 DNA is TGTGCCAGCAGCTTAGGGAGAGGGGAGGGTCGGGAGACCCAGTACTTC.

DNA for the CDR3: TGTGCCAGCAGTGATGTCTCAGGGAGCTCCTACAATGAGCAGTTCTTC. Amino acid sequence: CASSDVSGSSYNEQFF. This chain links TRBV25-1 with TRBJ2-1; D may be TRBD1 or TRBD2 (5 bases each). The ends were cut back, 3 bases at V and 0 bases at J, with 12 bases in the middle. Germline CDR1 MGHDK, CDR2 SYGVNS. This CDR3 is 16 amino acids long.

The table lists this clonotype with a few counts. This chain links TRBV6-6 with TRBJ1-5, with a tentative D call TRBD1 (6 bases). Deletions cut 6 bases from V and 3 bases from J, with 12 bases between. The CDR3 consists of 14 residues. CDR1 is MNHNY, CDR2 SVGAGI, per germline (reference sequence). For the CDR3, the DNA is TGTGCCAGCAGCCCTGGACAGACCAATCAGCCCCAGCATTTT. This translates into CASSPGQTNQPQHF.

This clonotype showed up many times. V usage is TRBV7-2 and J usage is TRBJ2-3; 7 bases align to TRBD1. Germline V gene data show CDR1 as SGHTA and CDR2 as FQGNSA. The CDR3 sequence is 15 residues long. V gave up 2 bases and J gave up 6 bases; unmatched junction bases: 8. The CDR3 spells CASSLTAGGPDTQYF. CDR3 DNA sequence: TGTGCCAGCAGCTTAACGGCAGGGGGTCCGGATACGCAGTATTTT.

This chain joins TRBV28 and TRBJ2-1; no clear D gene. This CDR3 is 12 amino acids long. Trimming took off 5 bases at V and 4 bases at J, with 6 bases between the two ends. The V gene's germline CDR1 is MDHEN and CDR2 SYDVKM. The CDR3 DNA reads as TGTGCCAGCAGTCCCCAGTACAATGAGCAGTTCTTC. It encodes CASSPQYNEQFF.

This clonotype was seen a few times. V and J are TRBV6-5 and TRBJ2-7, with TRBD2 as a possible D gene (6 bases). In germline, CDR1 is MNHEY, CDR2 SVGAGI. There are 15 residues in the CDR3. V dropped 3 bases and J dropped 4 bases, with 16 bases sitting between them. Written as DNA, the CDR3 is TGTGCCAGCAGTTATCGGGGGATGGGGACGTACGAGCAGTACTTC. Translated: CASSYRGMGTYEQYF.

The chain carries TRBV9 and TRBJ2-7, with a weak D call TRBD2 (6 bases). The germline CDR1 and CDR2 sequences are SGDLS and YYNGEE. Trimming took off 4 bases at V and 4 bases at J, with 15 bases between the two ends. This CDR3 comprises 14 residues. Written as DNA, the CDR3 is TGTGCCAGCAGCCCCGATCGGGAGAGGTACGAGCAGTACTTC. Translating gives CASSPDRERYEQYF.